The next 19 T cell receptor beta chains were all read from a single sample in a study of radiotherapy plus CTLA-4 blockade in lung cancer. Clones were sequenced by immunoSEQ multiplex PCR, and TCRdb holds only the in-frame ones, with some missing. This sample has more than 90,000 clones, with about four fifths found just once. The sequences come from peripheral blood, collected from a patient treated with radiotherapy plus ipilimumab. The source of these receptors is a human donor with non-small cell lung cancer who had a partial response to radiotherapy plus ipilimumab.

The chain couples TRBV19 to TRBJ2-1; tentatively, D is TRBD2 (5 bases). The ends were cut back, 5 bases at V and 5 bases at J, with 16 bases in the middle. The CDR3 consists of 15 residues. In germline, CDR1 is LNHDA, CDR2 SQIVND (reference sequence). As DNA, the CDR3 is TGTGCCAGTAGTGTGAGGACTCGGTGGGACAATGAGCAGTTCTTC. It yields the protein CASSVRTRWDNEQFF.

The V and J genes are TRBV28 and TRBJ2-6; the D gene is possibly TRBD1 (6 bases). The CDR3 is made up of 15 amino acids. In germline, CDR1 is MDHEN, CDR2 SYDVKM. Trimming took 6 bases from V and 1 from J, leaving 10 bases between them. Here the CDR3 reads CASRRTASGANVLTF. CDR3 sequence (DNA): TGTGCCAGCAGGCGGACAGCTTCTGGGGCCAACGTCCTGACTTTC.

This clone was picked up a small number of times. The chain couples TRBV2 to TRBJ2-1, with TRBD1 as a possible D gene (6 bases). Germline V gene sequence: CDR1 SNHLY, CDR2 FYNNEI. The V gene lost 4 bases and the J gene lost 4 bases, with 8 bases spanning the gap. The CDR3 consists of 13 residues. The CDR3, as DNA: TGTGCCAGCAGTGCTGACAGGTACAATGAGCAGTTCTTC. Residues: CASSADRYNEQFF.

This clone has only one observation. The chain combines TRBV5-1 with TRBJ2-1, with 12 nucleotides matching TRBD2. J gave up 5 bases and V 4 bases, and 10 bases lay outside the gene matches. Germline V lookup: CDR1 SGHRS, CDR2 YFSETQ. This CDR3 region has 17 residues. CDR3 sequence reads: CASSHGLAGSGDNEQFF. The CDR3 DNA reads TGCGCCAGCAGCCACGGACTAGCGGGATCGGGTGACAATGAGCAGTTCTTC.

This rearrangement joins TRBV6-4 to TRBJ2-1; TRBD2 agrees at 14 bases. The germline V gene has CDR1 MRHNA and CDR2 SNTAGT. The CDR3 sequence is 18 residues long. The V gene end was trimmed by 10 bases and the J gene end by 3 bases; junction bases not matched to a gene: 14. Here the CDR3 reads CANRDSGLAGGVYNEQFF. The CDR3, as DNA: TGTGCCAACCGGGACAGTGGACTAGCGGGAGGAGTCTACAATGAGCAGTTCTTC.

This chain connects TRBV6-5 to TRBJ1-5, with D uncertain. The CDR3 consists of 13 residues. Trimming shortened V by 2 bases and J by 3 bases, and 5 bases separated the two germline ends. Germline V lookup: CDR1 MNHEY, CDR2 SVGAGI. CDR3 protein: CASSYQVNQPQHF. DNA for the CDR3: TGTGCCAGCAGTTACCAGGTCAATCAGCCCCAGCATTTT.

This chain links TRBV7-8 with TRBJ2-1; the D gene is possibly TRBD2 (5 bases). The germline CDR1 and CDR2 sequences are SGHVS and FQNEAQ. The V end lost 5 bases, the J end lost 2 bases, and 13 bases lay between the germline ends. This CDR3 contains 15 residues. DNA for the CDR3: TGTGCCAGCAGCCCAAGCGGAGCCCCCTACAATGAGCAGTTCTTC. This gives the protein CASSPSGAPYNEQFF.

This chain's CDR3 is CASSQGGNQPQHF. CDR3 sequence (DNA): TGTGCCAGCAGCCAAGGGGGCAATCAGCCCCAGCATTTT. This sequence joins TRBV28 and TRBJ1-5; perhaps TRBD1 as D (5 bases). Germline V gives CDR1 MDHEN, CDR2 SYDVKM. The CDR3 extends over 13 amino acids. V lost 6 bases and J lost 2, with 8 bases in between.

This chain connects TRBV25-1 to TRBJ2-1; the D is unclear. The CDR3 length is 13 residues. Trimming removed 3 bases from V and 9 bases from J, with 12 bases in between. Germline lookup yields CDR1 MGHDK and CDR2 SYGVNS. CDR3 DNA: TGTGCCAGCAGTGAGCCCCTTCGAGTTGAGCAGTTCTTC. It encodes CASSEPLRVEQFF.

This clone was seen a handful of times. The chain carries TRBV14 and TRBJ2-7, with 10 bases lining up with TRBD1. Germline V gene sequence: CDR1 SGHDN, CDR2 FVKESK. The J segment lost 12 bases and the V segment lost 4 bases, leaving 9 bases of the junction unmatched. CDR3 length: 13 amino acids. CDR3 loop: CASSLAGTGVLYV. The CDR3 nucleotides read TGTGCCAGCAGCCTAGCCGGGACAGGGGTCCTGTACGTC.

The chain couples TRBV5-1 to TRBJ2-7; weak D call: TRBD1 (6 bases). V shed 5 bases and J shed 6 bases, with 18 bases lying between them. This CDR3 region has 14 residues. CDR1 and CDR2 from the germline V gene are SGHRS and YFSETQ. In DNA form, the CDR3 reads TGCGCCAGCAGGTATGGGACACCTCCTGGCGAGCAGTACTTC. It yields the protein CASRYGTPPGEQYF.

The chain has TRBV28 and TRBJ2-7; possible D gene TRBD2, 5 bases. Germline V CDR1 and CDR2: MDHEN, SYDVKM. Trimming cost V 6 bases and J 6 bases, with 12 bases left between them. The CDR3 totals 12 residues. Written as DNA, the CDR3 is TGTGCCAGCAGCCTCGCGGGTGGCGAGCAGTACTTC. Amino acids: CASSLAGGEQYF.

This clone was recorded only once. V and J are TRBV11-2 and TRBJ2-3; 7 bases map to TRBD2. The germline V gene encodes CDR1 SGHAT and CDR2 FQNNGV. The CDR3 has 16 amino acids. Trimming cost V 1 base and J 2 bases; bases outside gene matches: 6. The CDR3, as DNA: TGTGCCAGCAGCTTAGGTCTAGCGGCTACCACAGATACGCAGTATTTT. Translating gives CASSLGLAATTDTQYF.

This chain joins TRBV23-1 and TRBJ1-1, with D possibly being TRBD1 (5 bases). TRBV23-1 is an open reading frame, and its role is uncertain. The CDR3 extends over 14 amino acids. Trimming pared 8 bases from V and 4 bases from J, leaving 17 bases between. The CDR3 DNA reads TGCGCCAGCCCGACCGGAGGGGATCGCACTGAAGCTTTCTTT. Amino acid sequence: CASPTGGDRTEAFF.

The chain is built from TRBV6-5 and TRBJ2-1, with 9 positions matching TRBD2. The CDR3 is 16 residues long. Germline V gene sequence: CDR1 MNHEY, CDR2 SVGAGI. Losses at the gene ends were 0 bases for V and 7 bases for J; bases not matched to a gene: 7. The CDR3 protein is CASSYSSGSSMNEQFF. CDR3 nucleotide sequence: TGTGCCAGCAGTTACTCTAGCGGGAGTTCAATGAATGAGCAGTTCTTC.

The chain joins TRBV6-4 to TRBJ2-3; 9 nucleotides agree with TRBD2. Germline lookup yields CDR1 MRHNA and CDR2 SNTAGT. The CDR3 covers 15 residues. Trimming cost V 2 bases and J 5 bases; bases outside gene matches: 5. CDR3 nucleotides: TGTGCCAGCAGTGACGGCGGGAGGGCCAGAGATACGCAGTATTTT. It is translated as CASSDGGRARDTQYF.

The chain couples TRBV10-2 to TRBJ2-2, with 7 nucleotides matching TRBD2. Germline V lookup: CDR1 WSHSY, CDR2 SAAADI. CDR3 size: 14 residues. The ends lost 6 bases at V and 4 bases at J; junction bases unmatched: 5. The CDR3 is CASRGGEATGELFF. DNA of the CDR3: TGCGCCAGCAGGGGGGGGGAGGCCACCGGGGAGCTGTTTTTT.

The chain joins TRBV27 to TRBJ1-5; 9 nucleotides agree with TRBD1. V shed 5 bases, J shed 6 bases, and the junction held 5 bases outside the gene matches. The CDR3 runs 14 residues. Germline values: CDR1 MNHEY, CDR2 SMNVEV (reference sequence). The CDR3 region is CASSETGGGQPQHF. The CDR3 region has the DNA TGTGCCAGCAGTGAAACAGGGGGCGGTCAGCCCCAGCATTTT.

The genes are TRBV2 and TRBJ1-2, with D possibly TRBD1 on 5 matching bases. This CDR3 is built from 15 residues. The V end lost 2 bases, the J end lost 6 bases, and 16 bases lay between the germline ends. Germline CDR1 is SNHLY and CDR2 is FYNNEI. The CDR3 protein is CASSELGSRAHGYTF. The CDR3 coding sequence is TGTGCCAGCAGTGAATTGGGGTCCAGGGCCCATGGCTACACCTTC.